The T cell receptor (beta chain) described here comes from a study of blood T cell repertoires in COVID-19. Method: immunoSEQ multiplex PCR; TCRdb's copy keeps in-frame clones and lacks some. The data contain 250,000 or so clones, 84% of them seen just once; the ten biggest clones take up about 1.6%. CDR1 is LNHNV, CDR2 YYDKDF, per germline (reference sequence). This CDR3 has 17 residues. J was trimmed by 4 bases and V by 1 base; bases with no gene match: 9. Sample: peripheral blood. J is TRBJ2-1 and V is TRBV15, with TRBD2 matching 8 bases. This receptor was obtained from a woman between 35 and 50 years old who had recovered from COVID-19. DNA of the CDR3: TGTGCCACCAGCAGAGGGGGGTTTAGCGGGGTTTACAATGAGCAGTTCTTC. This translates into CATSRGGFSGVYNEQFF.